Presented here are 9 T cell receptor beta chains from one specimen sequenced in a study of blood T cell repertoires in COVID-19. TCRdb's table, derived via immunoSEQ multiplex PCR, lists solely in-frame clones and lacks some. The table records approximately 200,000 clones, about 88% of them present only once. The sequenced sample consisted of peripheral blood. Receptors were obtained from a man aged 50 or older who had recovered from COVID-19.

The CDR3 bases are TGTGCCAGCAGCATCCCCGGGACAGGGGTATACGATGGCTACACCTTC. Its protein is CASSIPGTGVYDGYTF. The chain links TRBV13 to TRBJ1-2; TRBD1 matches 10 bases. The CDR3 totals 16 residues. Unmatched junction bases numbered 12, after V lost 5 bases and J lost 6 bases. Germline V gives CDR1 PRHDT, CDR2 FYEKMQ (reference sequence). Supplemented by reference TRBV13 and TRBJ1-2, the full variable domain reads AAGVIQSPRHLIKEKRETATLKCYPIPRHDTVYWYQQGPGQDPQFLISFYEKMQSDKGSIPDRFSAQQFSDYHSELNMSSLELGDSALYFCASSIPGTGVYDGYTFGSGTRLTVV.

This chain uses TRBV11-1 with TRBJ2-7; D is undetermined. The V and J ends lost 1 base and 3 bases respectively, with 10 bases between them. In germline, CDR1 is SGHAT, CDR2 FQDESV (reference sequence). The CDR3 covers 14 residues. The DNA for the CDR3 is TGTGCCAGCAGCTTAGGGCACCGGAGCTACGAGCAGTACTTC. This sequence encodes CASSLGHRSYEQYF.

The chain has TRBV6-1 and TRBJ1-2, with D maybe TRBD1 (5 bases). V was trimmed by 2 bases and J by 4 bases, leaving 20 bases between them. CDR3 size: 17 residues. Germline V gene lookup returns CDR1 MNHNS and CDR2 SASEGT. The CDR3 here is CASSESPPAGVGYGYTF. The CDR3 DNA is TGTGCCAGCAGTGAATCCCCCCCCGCGGGGGTGGGCTATGGCTACACCTTC.

The chain employs TRBV4-1 and TRBJ1-5; D might be TRBD1 (5 bases). Trimming cost V 0 bases and J 3 bases, with 12 bases left between them. Looked up from germline, CDR1 is MGHRA and CDR2 is YSYEKL. The CDR3 totals 16 residues. The CDR3 here is CASSQDREGNNQPQHF. The DNA of the CDR3 is TGCGCCAGCAGCCAAGATAGGGAGGGGAACAATCAGCCCCAGCATTTT.

This clone was detected only a few times. The chain uses TRBV5-4 and TRBJ1-1; TRBD1 matches 8 bases. V trimming: 4 bases; J trimming: 5 bases; junction bases outside the gene matches: 7. This CDR3 region has 14 residues. Germline CDR1 is SGHNT and CDR2 is YYREEE (reference sequence). The CDR3 reads CASSIGQGTTEAFF. CDR3 bases: TGTGCCAGCAGCATAGGACAGGGCACTACTGAAGCTTTCTTT.

The DNA for the CDR3 is TGTGCCAGCAGCAAAGCTGGATCAACAGGGGCCCTCCACTTT. This gives the protein CASSKAGSTGALHF. The chain links TRBV21-1 to TRBJ1-6; the tabulated D call, TRBD1, remains unverified against the DNA. TRBV21-1 is labeled a pseudogene. The CDR3 is made up of 14 amino acids.

This chain joins TRBV28 and TRBJ2-2, with D tentatively TRBD2 (6 bases). The CDR3 contains 15 residues. Germline CDR1 MDHEN, CDR2 SYDVKM. Between the trimmed V and J ends, which lost 3 bases and 1 base, there was a span of 9 bases. The CDR3 region has the DNA TGTGCCAGCAGTTTTAGCGGCGGGAACACCGGGGAGCTGTTTTTT. This translates into CASSFSGGNTGELFF. Combining the CDR3 with reference TRBV28 and TRBJ2-2 gives the whole variable domain DVKVTQSSRYLVKRTGEKVFLECVQDMDHENMFWYRQDPGLGLRLIYFSYDVKMKEKGDIPEGYSVSREKKERFSLILESASTNQTSMYLCASSFSGGNTGELFFGEGSRLTVL.

The CDR3: CASSLGLAGGRDEQYF. The CDR3 DNA is TGTGCCAGCAGCTTAGGACTAGCGGGAGGGCGGGACGAGCAGTACTTC. The rearrangement uses TRBV7-2 and TRBJ2-7; 14 positions match TRBD2. The germline gives CDR1 SGHTA, CDR2 FQGNSA. V lost 1 base to trimming and J lost 5 bases; unmatched junction nucleotides: 4. The CDR3 spans 16 residues.

The V and J genes are TRBV20-1 and TRBJ2-5; D unresolved. CDR3 length: 10 amino acids. Deletions cut 8 bases from V and 5 bases from J, with 9 bases between. Looked up from germline, CDR1 is DFQATT and CDR2 is SNEGSKA (reference sequence). DNA for the CDR3: TGCAGTAGCGTTCGGGAGACCCAGTACTTC. Translated: CSSVRETQYF.